Sequencing of this T cell receptor (beta chain) was carried out in a study of blood T cell repertoires in COVID-19. The wider study: Specimens from acute and convalescent COVID-19 originated in the United States, Italy and Spain.

Original handling: Nucleated cell counts were estimated from reference gene primer amplification. Assay: immunoSEQ multiplex PCR; the TCRdb copy retains only in-frame clones and omits some. The V and J calls and clone size were taken over from that table, and D and trimming were inferred from the DNA. The profile shows 70,000 or so clones, around 86% of them singletons. The sequence was obtained from a man between 25 and 39 years old with acute or convalescent COVID-19. The sequencing input was peripheral blood.

The DNA for the CDR3 is TGTGCCAGCAGGCTTGTCGGGACTAGCGGACCAGATACGCAGTATTTT. Its protein is CASRLVGTSGPDTQYF. The J gene is TRBJ2-3, the V gene TRBV6-6, with TRBD2 matching 11 bases. The V gene's germline CDR1 is MNHNY and CDR2 SVGAGI (reference sequence). J gave up 4 bases and V 6 bases, and 9 bases lay outside the gene matches. The CDR3 runs to 16 residues.